This TCR beta chain appears in the sequencing data of a study of cytomegalovirus exposure and HLA in healthy donors. As for the study in general: As released early, the data held 85 million to 95 million unique TCRs from HLA-typed donors.

From germline, CDR1 is SGHTA and CDR2 FQGNSA. V lost 5 bases and J lost 7; bases outside the gene matches: 13. CDR3 length: 17 amino acids. Researchers ran the PCR with 60 Vbeta and 13 Jbeta primers. Clones were sequenced by immunoSEQ multiplex PCR, and TCRdb holds only the in-frame ones, with some missing. The table records about 120,000 clones, 65% of them present only once. This clone was counted only a few times. Its matching antigen is unknown. Study-wide findings and caveats: Approximately 160 TCR beta chains were listed as cytomegalovirus-associated. Earlier findings revealed that most TCR beta V segments proved productive either about 87% or about 30% of the time.

Sequencing was done on a sample of PBMCs. The sequence derives from a middle-aged woman in good health and CMV-seropositive. The V gene is TRBV7-2, the J gene TRBJ2-2, with TRBD2 matching 10 bases. Written as DNA, the CDR3 is TGTGCCAGCAGCCCGACGGGAGCGGGAGGGCCCAACGGGGAGCTGTTTTTT. It translates to CASSPTGAGGPNGELFF.